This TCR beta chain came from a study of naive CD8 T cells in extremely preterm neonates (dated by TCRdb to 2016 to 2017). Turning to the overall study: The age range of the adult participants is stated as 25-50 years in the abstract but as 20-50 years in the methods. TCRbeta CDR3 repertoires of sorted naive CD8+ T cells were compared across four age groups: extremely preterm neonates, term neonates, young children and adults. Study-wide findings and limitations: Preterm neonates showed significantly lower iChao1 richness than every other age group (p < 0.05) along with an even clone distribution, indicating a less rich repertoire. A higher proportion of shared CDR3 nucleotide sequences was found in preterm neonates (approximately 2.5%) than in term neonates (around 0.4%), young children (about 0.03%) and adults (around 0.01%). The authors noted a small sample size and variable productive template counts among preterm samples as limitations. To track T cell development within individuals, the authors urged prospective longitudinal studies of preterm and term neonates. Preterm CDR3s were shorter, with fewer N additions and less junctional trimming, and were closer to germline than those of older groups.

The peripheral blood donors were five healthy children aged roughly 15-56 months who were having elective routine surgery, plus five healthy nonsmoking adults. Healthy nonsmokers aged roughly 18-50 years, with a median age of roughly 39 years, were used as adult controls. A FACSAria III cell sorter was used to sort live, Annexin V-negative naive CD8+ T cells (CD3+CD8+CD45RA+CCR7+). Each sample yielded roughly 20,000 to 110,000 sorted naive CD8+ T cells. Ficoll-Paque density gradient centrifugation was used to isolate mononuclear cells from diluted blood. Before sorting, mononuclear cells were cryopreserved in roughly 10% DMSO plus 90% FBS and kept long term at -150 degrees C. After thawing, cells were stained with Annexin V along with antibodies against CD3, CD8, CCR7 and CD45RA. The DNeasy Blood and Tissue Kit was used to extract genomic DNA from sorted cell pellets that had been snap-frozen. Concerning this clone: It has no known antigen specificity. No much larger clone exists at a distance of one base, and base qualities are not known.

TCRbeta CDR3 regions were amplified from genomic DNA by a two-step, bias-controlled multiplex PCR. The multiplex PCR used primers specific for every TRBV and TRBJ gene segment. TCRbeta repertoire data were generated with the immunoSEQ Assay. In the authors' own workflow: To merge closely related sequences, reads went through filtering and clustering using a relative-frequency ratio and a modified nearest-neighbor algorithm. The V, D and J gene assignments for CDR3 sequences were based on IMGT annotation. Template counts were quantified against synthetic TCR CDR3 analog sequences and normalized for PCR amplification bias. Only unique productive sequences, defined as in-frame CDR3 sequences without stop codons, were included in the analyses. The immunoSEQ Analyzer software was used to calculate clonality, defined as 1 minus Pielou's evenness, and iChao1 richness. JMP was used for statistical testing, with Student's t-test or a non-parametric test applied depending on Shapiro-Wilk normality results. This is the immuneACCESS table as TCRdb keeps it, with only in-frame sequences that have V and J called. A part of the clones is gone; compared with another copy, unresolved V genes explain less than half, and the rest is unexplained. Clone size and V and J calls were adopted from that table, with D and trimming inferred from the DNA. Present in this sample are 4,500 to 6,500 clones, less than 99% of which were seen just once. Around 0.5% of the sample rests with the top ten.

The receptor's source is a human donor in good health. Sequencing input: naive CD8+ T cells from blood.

The DNA is TGTGCCAGCAGTTTACTAGCGGGGAGCACAGATACGCAGTATTTT. This encodes CASSLLAGSTDTQYF. This chain joins TRBV27 to TRBJ2-3, with 9 central nucleotides matching TRBD2. For CDR1 and CDR2, the germline V gene (reference sequence) lists MNHEY and SMNVEV. V loses 2 bases at its end and J loses 0 bases; junction bases beyond the gene matches: 0. Including cysteine and phenylalanine, the CDR3 has 15 amino acids. Of the read, only the CDR3 DNA is kept; its 45 bases are in frame from base 1.